Listed below are T cell receptor beta chains from one sample, sequenced in a study of blood T cells in healthy people across ages. TCRdb re-analysed the 5' RACE reads in MiXCR, keeping a single row per CDR3 protein. There are 630,000 or so distinct CDR3 sequences in the sample; about 30% occur only once, and less than 20% lies in the top ten. The sequenced sample consisted of blood. Receptors were obtained from a woman at least 80 years old in good health. CDR3s include the opening cysteine and the closing phenylalanine or tryptophan. A D gene is named only where the DNA matches it firmly. The listing skips clone size in some rows; elsewhere it reads once, few, many or a size class.

CDR3 DNA	CDR3 protein	J gene	clone size	D gene	V gene
TGCAGTGCTAGTATCGGCCACTCTGGGGCCAACGTCCTGACTTTC	CSASIGHSGANVLTF	TRBJ2-6	many	-	TRBV20-1
TGTGCCAGCAGCTTAATCGGGAGCGGGAGTAGGGATGAGCAGTTCTTC	CASSLIGSGSRDEQFF	TRBJ2-1	-	TRBD2	TRBV7-9
TGTGCCAGCAGCCAAAGCTCACAGGGGGGCGCTGGGGCCAACGTCCTGACTTTC	CASSQSSQGGAGANVLTF	TRBJ2-6	many	TRBD1	TRBV3-1
TGTGCCAGCAGTTTAGCGGGAACACGCGAGCAGTACTTC	CASSLAGTREQYF	TRBJ2-7	-	-	TRBV12-3/TRBV12-4
TGCGCCAGCAGCTTGTATGTGACAGGGGCGAGAAATGAGCAGTTCTTC	CASSLYVTGARNEQFF	TRBJ2-1	once	TRBD1	TRBV5-1
TGTGCCAGCAGCTTCACTGTGACAGGGAGTTCACCCCTCCACTTT	CASSFTVTGSSPLHF	TRBJ1-6	many	TRBD1	TRBV7-2
TGTGCCAGCAGCCAAGAAGGGAGAGGCCCGGGGGGCTACACCTTC	CASSQEGRGPGGYTF	TRBJ1-2	many	-	TRBV4-2
TGTGCCAGCAGCTTGAATACAGGGCCCACAGATACGCAGTATTTT	CASSLNTGPTDTQYF	TRBJ2-3	-	-	TRBV5-8
TGTGCCAGCAGCTTCCGGGACAGGGAGACCCAGTACTTC	CASSFRDRETQYF	TRBJ2-5	many	TRBD1	TRBV7-7
TGTGCCAGCTCACCACCGCGGGGACAGGGGTCCTACGAGCAGTACTTC	CASSPPRGQGSYEQYF	TRBJ2-7	many	TRBD1	TRBV18
TGTGCCAGCAGCGTATCTCCCGGCGGTGGGGTTAATGAAAAACTGTTTTTT	CASSVSPGGGVNEKLFF	TRBJ1-4	few	-	TRBV9
TGTGCCAGCAGTTACAGGGTCCGACCTTCCTACGAGCAGTACTTC	CASSYRVRPSYEQYF	TRBJ2-7	many	-	TRBV6-6
TGTGCCAGCAGTTTCAGCCGGTGGATGCGTCCCTACAATGAGCAGTTCTTC	CASSFSRWMRPYNEQFF	TRBJ2-1	-	-	TRBV5-6
TGTGCCAGCCTTAACACGGAGACCCAGTACTTC	CASLNTETQYF	TRBJ2-5	-	-	TRBV11-2
TGTGCCAGCAGCTGGTCAGGGAGCTCCTATAATTCACCCCTCCACTTT	CASSWSGSSYNSPLHF	TRBJ1-6	many	-	TRBV12-3/TRBV12-4
TGTGCCAGCAGTCCCGGGACAGGGGACTATGGCTACACCTTC	CASSPGTGDYGYTF	TRBJ1-2	many	TRBD1	TRBV7-8
TGTGCCAGCATTCCCGGGACTAGCGGGAGCCCATCCTACAATGAGCAGTTCTTC	CASIPGTSGSPSYNEQFF	TRBJ2-1	-	TRBD2	TRBV12-3/TRBV12-4
TGCGCCAGCACAAGGGACGGTGGCAATGAGCAGTTCTTC	CASTRDGGNEQFF	TRBJ2-1	many	-	TRBV10-2
TGTGCCAGCAGCTTGTCGGCAGGGGTAAATCAGCCCCAGCATTTT	CASSLSAGVNQPQHF	TRBJ1-5	few	-	TRBV5-6
TGTGCCAGCAGTTATACAGGAACCCCCTACGAGCAGTACTTC	CASSYTGTPYEQYF	TRBJ2-7	many	-	TRBV12-3/TRBV12-4
TGTGCCAGCAGTGGGCCTAGGGAAAAACTGTTTTTT	CASSGPREKLFF	TRBJ1-4	many	-	TRBV12-3/TRBV12-4
TGCGCCAGCAGCCTTGACAGGGCCCTCTACGGGGCCAACGTCCTGACTTTC	CASSLDRALYGANVLTF	TRBJ2-6	many	TRBD1	TRBV5-1
TGTGCCAGCAGCAGCTTTGAGTCAGATACGCAGTATTTT	CASSSFESDTQYF	TRBJ2-3	many	-	TRBV13
TGTGCCAGCGAGAAAGGGACAGGGGGCATCGGAGCTTTCTTT	CASEKGTGGIGAFF	TRBJ1-1	few	TRBD1	TRBV5-5
TGTGCCAGCAGCTTGGTGGCGGGGGCTTACAATGGGCAGTTCTTC	CASSLVAGAYNGQFF	TRBJ2-1	few	-	TRBV5-4
TGTGCCAGCAGTTACTCCTTCGACTATAGCCCATACCTCCGCACAGATACGCAGTATTTT	CASSYSFDYSPYLRTDTQYF	TRBJ2-3	-	-	TRBV6-5
TGTGCCAGCAGCACCCAACAGGGTCGGTATGGCTACACCTTC	CASSTQQGRYGYTF	TRBJ1-2	many	-	TRBV7-8
TGCGGAGGTGGGACAGGGGTTGACCAGCCCCAGCATTTT	CGGGTGVDQPQHF	TRBJ1-5	many	TRBD1	TRBV20-1
TGTGCCAGCAGTGAACTGGGGGGCCCGGGTGAGACCCAGTACTTC	CASSELGGPGETQYF	TRBJ2-5	many	-	TRBV6-1
TGTGCCAGCAGCTTAGAGGCGAGTTCACCCCTCCACTTT	CASSLEASSPLHF	TRBJ1-6	many	-	TRBV7-2
TGTGCCATCAGTTCCCTTACGGTGAACACTGAAGCTTTCTTT	CAISSLTVNTEAFF	TRBJ1-1	-	-	TRBV10-3
TGTGCCAGCCTGGGACCGCCATCCTACGAGCAGTACTTC	CASLGPPSYEQYF	TRBJ2-7	many	-	TRBV6-1
TGTGCCAGCAGTGAAAGGGCGCCACCCGAGCAGTTCTTC	CASSERAPPEQFF	TRBJ2-1	many	-	TRBV6-1
TGCAGTGCCAGCAACAGGGGCCACAATGAGCAGTTCTTC	CSASNRGHNEQFF	TRBJ2-1	-	TRBD1	TRBV20-1
TGCGCCAGCAGCTTGCAGACGAGCTCCAATGAGCAGTTCTTC	CASSLQTSSNEQFF	TRBJ2-1	many	-	TRBV5-1
TGTGCCAGCGGGCGGGTATTCGGGGGTGACAATCAGCCCCAGCATTTT	CASGRVFGGDNQPQHF	TRBJ1-5	few	-	TRBV6-2/TRBV6-3
TGCAGTGCTAGAGATGCCCGAACTAGCAATCAGCCCCAGCATTTT	CSARDARTSNQPQHF	TRBJ1-5	-	-	TRBV20-1
TGCAGCGTTCGGACAGCCCGGGCAGCTTTCTTT	CSVRTARAAFF	TRBJ1-1	few	-	TRBV29-1
TGTGCCACCAGCAGAGAAGTGGAAAAACTGTTTTTT	CATSREVEKLFF	TRBJ1-4	many	-	TRBV15
TGTGCCAGCAGTGACCGAGTGATCACAGATACGCAGTATTTT	CASSDRVITDTQYF	TRBJ2-3	-	-	TRBV12-3/TRBV12-4
TGTGCCAGCAGCGCAAAACCGGGACAGGGATATCAAGGCTACACCTTC	CASSAKPGQGYQGYTF	TRBJ1-2	many	TRBD1	TRBV9
TGTGCCAGCAGCTTAGCATCCATGGAGCAGGTCTTC	CASSLASMEQVF	TRBJ2-1	-	-	TRBV11-2
TGCAGTGCTACGGTAGGGGGGAAGAACTACAATGAGCAGTTCTTC	CSATVGGKNYNEQFF	TRBJ2-1	many	-	TRBV20-1
TGCAGCGCCAGCGGAGGGACGGGACACGGCTACACCTTC	CSASGGTGHGYTF	TRBJ1-2	many	-	TRBV29-1
TGTGCCAGCAGGGGACAGGGGACGGTCGGGGAGCTGTTTTTT	CASRGQGTVGELFF	TRBJ2-2	-	TRBD1	TRBV6-5
TGTGCCAGCAACCAGGCGAGGGGCTATGGCTACACCTTC	CASNQARGYGYTF	TRBJ1-2	many	-	TRBV7-8
TGTGCCAGCAGCTTATATGAGGGGAGCGAGACCCAGTACTTC	CASSLYEGSETQYF	TRBJ2-5	many	-	TRBV7-9
TGTGCCAGCAGTGAATCACGGGCGAACTCCTACAATGAGCAGTTCTTC	CASSESRANSYNEQFF	TRBJ2-1	many	-	TRBV2
TGTGCCAGCAGCTCCACAGGAGTCTCCTACAATGAGCAGTTCTTC	CASSSTGVSYNEQFF	TRBJ2-1	many	-	TRBV7-2
TGTGCCAGCAGCCGGAGGGACAGGGGACCACTCCGTTATGGCTACACCTTC	CASSRRDRGPLRYGYTF	TRBJ1-2	many	TRBD1	TRBV4-2
TGCAGTGCTGAAGAGTTAGGGTTCGGCACTGAAGCTTTCTTT	CSAEELGFGTEAFF	TRBJ1-1	few	-	TRBV20-1
TGTGCCTGGAGTACAGGGGGTGACACTGAAGCTTTCTTT	CAWSTGGDTEAFF	TRBJ1-1	-	TRBD1	TRBV30
TGTGCCAGCAGTCAGGGGTACCGGGCAGAGACCCAGTACTTC	CASSQGYRAETQYF	TRBJ2-5	many	-	TRBV7-9
TGCAGTGCCTACGAAACGGGCACTGAAGCTTTCTTT	CSAYETGTEAFF	TRBJ1-1	few	-	TRBV20-1
TGTGCCAGCACCCGGGGGTCAGGGCCACGCACCGGGGAGCTGTTTTTT	CASTRGSGPRTGELFF	TRBJ2-2	many	-	TRBV12-3/TRBV12-4
TGCAGGACCGGCCCTGCAGTGGATGCTTTCTTT	CRTGPAVDAFF	TRBJ1-1	few	-	TRBV20-1
TGCAGTGCTAGTGAATCAGGGGGCCCCTCCTACGAGCAGTACTTC	CSASESGGPSYEQYF	TRBJ2-7	many	TRBD1	TRBV20-1